This TCR beta chain was recovered during a study of identical twins listed by TCRdb under 2016. For the wider study: The study deep-sequenced TCR alpha and beta repertoires from monozygotic twins, unrelated adults of various ages and cord blood to test whether fetal clonotypes persist. To rule out contamination, the twin experiments were replicated at different times with different library preparation protocols.

General study outcomes and caveats: Invariant T cells such as MAIT and iNKT could partly confound zero-insertion analyses, although diverse VJ usage argued against such confounding for most clonotypes. Excess twin sharing in beta out-of-frame sequences was weaker because fewer shared sequences lowered the signal-to-noise ratio. In monozygotic twins, recombination models systematically underestimated out-of-frame TCR alpha sharing, but the models matched the sharing seen between unrelated individuals. Fewer insertions were carried by abundant cord blood beta clonotypes, a similar but weaker trend appeared in young adult naive repertoires, and no such trend appeared in memory repertoires. Compared with coincidental sharing between unrelated individuals, an excess of low generation-probability sequences was observed among out-of-frame TCR alpha sequences shared between twins. Because the same donors could not be followed over many years, conclusions were based on cross-sectional statistical analysis.

The receptor library was made with 5' RACE. TCRdb shows the sequencer as Illumina HiSeq 2000. A universal primer binding site was introduced by template switching, and a unique molecular identifier was present in the final cDNA, enabling accurate counting of TCR cDNA molecules. Specific primers in the conserved constant-segment region were used to synthesize first-strand cDNA for TCR alpha and beta chains. To control for contamination, each cDNA library was double barcoded with a SMART-Mk sample barcode plus Illumina barcodes. TruSeq adapter sequences along with Illumina sample barcodes were introduced in two successive PCR steps. TCR alpha and beta cDNA libraries were sequenced on the Illumina HiSeq platform with custom primers. From the authors' description of their analysis: MiGEC was used to process raw reads and extract unique molecular identifiers, and MiXCR was used to find CDR3 positions. For each individual, recombination models were inferred using an EM algorithm with the repgenHMM and IGoR tools. Shared clonotypes were analyzed with the tcR package in R, and sharing was normalized by the product of cloneset sizes. To study raw recombination free of thymic and clonal selection effects, out-of-frame nonproductive sequences were analyzed. TCRdb reran the public reads through fastp at Q25 and MiXCR, keeping productive beta chains. CDR3 protein duplicates are merged, each entry listing the most common genes and DNA. TCRdb's processing, not the authors', yielded these V and J calls. The sample includes roughly 350,000 distinct CDR3 sequences, with more than 9% observed a single time. The top ten constitute just over 7% of the sample.

For this clonotype: It has no known antigen specificity. There are no base qualities to consult, and no much larger clone falls within one base.

The CDR3 runs 15 amino acids, cysteine and phenylalanine included. This entry keeps only the CDR3 DNA: 45 bases, framed from base 1. Trimming takes 6 bases off V and 2 bases off J; junction bases not matched to a gene: 4. The CDR1 and CDR2 encoded by the germline V gene are SNHLY and FYNNEI. All donors were healthy Caucasians. The twin cohort comprised three pairs of female monozygotic twins, all aged about 18 to 29 years. Positive isolation kits from Invitrogen were used to isolate CD4+ and CD8+ T cell populations. The sample was also linked to a second study, of yellow fever vaccine responses in identical twins. The second investigation adds: According to the authors, in identical twins the way T cells responded to vaccination appeared partly convergent and partly personalized. In the study, vaccine-responding T cell clones were precisely tracked in identical twins.

Sequencing input: CD8+ T cells sorted from blood. The chain is made from TRBV2 and TRBJ2-3, with 11 middle bases fitting TRBD1. This clonotype originated in a woman aged 18-29 years in good health. At the DNA level, the sequence is TGTGCCAGCAGCGGGGACAGGGGGTTCACAGATACGCAGTATTTT. Translated, this gives CASSGDRGFTDTQYF. With the portions outside the CDR3 filled from the reference TRBV2 and TRBJ2-3 genes, the complete variable region becomes EPEVTQTPSHQVTQMGQEVILRCVPISNHLYFYWYRQILGQKVEFLVSFYNNEISEKSEIFDDQFSVERPDGSNFTLKIRSTKLEDSAMYFCASSGDRGFTDTQYFGPGTRLTVL.